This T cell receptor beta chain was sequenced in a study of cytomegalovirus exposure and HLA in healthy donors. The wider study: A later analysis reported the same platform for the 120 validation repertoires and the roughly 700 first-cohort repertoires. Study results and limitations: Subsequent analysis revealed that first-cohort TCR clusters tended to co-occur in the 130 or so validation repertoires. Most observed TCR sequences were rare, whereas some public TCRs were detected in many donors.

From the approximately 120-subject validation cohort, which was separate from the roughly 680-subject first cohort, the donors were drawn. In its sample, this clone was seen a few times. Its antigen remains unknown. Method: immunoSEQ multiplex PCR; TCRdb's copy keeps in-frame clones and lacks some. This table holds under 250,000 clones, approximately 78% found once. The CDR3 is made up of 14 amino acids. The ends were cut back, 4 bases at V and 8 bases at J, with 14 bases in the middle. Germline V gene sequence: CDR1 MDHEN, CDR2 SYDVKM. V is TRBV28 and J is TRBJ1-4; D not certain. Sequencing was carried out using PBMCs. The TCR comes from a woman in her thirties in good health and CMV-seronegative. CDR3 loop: CASSSYPTREKLFF. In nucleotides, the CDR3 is TGTGCCAGCAGTTCTTACCCCACCAGGGAAAAACTGTTTTTT.